At least ten counts were recorded for the clone carrying this T cell receptor beta chain. Its antigen is undetermined. The entry originates in a study of regulatory T cells in long-lasting Graves disease. Broader study findings: Lower TCR diversity characterized persistent Graves' patients relative to newly diagnosed patients. Under persistent disease, TRBV28, TRBJ1-2 and TRBJ2-5 were used preferentially. The persistent group shared 2,500 or so public clonotypes, more than the approximately 1,000 shared by new patients.

The time point denotes: newly diagnosed GD, antithyroid drugs for less than 3 months. The TCR library was made from RNA that had been extracted from PBMCs in TRIzol. Germline CDR1 MNHEY, CDR2 SMNVEV (reference sequence). The CDR3 is made up of 15 amino acids. V was pared by 6 bases and J by 1 base, with 5 bases of the junction left unmatched. Libraries of TCR beta came from iRepertoire HTBI primers plus Arm-PCR of CDR3 regions. Each CDR3 protein is one row after TCRdb ran MiXCR on the multiplex PCR reads. The profile shows 530,000 or so distinct CDR3 sequences, roughly 12% of them singletons. This same sample was also part of a study on T cells in Graves' hyperthyroidism and ophthalmopathy.

The sequence derives from a man younger than 40 with Graves disease. The sequences come from peripheral blood mononuclear cells (PBMCs), collected at new diagnosis, from a patient treated with antithyroid drugs. V and J are TRBV27 and TRBJ2-1; 8 bases agree with TRBD1. Here the CDR3 DNA reads TGTGCCAGCAGGATACAGGGGGTGTCCTACAATGAGCAGTTCTTC. As protein: CASRIQGVSYNEQFF.